The clone carrying this TCR beta chain was detected many times. Its antigen is not known. Germline CDR1 is SQVTM and CDR2 is ANQGSEA. Trimming left V 7 bases short and J 6 bases short, with 19 bases between. CDR3 size: 13 residues. The data originate from a study of blood T cells in healthy people across ages. The second PCR ran about 7 to 12 cycles with a sample-barcoded 5' primer and J-beta primers. CDR3-containing paired-end reads numbered at least 2.5 million in each sample. TCRdb re-called the 5' RACE reads through MiXCR, storing one row per CDR3 protein. The sample records roughly 700,000 distinct CDR3 sequences, 32% being singletons. Study-wide results and caveats: TCR beta diversity was tightly associated with the proportion of naive T cells. Measured against age, TCR beta diversity per million T cells decreased in a roughly linear manner.

The receptor was derived from a woman older than 75 in good health. J is TRBJ2-7 and V is TRBV29-1; D is possibly TRBD1 or TRBD2 (7 bases each). Source material: blood. The CDR3 region is CSGSQGGAGEQYF. CDR3 DNA: TGCAGCGGTAGTCAGGGGGGGGCGGGCGAGCAGTACTTC.